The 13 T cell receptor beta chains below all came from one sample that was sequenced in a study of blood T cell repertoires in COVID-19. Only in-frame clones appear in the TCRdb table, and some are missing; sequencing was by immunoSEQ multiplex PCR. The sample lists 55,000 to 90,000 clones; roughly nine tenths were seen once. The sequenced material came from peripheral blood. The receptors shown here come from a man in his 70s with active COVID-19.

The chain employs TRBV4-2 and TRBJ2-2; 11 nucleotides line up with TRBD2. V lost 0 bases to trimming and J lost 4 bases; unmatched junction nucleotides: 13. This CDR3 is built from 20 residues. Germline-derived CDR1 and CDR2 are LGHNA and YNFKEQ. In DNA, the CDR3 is TGTGCCAGCAGCCAAGATCGGGTTAGCGGGAGGGCCTGGGGCACCGGGGAGCTGTTTTTT. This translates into CASSQDRVSGRAWGTGELFF.

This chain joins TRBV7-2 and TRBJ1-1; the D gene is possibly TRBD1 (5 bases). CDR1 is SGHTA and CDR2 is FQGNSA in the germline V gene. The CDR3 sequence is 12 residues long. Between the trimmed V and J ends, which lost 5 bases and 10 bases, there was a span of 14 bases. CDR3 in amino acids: CASSQAPGGAFF. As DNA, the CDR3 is TGTGCCAGCAGCCAGGCCCCCGGGGGAGCTTTCTTT.

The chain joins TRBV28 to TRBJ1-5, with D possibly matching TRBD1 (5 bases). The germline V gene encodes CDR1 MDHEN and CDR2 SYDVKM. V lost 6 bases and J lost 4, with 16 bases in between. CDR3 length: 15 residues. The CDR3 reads CASSLRDWGNQPQHF. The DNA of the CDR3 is TGTGCCAGCAGCCTAAGGGACTGGGGGAATCAGCCCCAGCATTTT.

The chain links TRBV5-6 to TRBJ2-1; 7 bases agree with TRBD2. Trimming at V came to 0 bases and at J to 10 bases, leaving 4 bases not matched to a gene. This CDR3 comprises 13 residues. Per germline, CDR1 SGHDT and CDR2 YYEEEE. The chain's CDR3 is CASSLGGGWEQFF. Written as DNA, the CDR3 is TGTGCCAGCAGCTTGGGCGGGGGTTGGGAGCAGTTCTTC.

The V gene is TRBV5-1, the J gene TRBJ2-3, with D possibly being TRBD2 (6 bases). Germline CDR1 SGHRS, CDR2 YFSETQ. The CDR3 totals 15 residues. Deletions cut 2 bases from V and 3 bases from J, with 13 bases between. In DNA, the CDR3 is TGCGCCAGCAGCTTTGGGGGAGGCGGGACAGATACGCAGTATTTT. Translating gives CASSFGGGGTDTQYF.

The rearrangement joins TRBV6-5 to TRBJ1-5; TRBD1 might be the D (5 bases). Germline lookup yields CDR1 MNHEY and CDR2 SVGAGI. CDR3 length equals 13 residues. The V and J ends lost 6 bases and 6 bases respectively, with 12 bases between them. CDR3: CASRGGVGQPQHF. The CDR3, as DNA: TGTGCCAGCAGGGGAGGGGTTGGTCAGCCCCAGCATTTT.

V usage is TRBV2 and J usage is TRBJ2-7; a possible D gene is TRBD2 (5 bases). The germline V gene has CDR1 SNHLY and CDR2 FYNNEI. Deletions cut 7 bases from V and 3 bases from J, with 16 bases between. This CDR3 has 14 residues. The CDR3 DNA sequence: TGTGCCAGCAATCGGGCTAGCAGAAACTACGAGCAGTACTTC. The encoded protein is CASNRASRNYEQYF.

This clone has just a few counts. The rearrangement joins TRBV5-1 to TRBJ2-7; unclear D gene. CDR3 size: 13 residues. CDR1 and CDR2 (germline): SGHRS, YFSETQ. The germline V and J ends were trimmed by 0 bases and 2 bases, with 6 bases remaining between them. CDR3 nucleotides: TGCGCCAGCAGCTTGGCCAGGCCCTACGAGCAGTACTTC. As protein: CASSLARPYEQYF.

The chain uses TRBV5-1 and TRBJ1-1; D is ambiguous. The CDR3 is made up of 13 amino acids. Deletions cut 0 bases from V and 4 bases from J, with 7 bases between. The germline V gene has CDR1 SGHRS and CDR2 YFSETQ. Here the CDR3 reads CASSLVFPTEAFF. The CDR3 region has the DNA TGCGCCAGCAGCTTGGTCTTCCCCACTGAAGCTTTCTTT.

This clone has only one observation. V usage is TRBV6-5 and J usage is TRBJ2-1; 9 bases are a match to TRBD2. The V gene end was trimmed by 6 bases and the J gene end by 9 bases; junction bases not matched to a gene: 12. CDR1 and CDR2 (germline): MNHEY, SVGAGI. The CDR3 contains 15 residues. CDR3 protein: CASSSAGGRGGEQFF. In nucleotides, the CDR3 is TGTGCCAGCAGCTCCGCTGGCGGGAGGGGGGGTGAGCAGTTCTTC.

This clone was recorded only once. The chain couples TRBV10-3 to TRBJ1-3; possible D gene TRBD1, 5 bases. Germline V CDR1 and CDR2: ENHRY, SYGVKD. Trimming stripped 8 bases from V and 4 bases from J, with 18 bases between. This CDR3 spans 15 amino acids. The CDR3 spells CAIGGTNSPGNTIYF. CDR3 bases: TGTGCCATCGGGGGGACGAACAGTCCCGGAAACACCATATATTTT.

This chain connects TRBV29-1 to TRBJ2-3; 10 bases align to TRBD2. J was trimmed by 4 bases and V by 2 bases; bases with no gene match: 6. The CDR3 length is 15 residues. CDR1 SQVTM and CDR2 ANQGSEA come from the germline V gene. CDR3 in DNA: TGCAGCGTTGAATCTAGCGGACTAGCGGCAGATACGCAGTATTTT. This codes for CSVESSGLAADTQYF.

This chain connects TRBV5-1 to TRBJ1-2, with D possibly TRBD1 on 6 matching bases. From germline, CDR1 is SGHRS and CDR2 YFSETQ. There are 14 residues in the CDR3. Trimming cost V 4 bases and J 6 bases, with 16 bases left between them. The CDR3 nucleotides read TGCGCCAGCAGCGACCCAAACAGGGTTGATGGCTACACCTTC. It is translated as CASSDPNRVDGYTF. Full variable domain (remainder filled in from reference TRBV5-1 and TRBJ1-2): KAGVTQTPRYLIKTRGQQVTLSCSPISGHRSVSWYQQTPGQGLQFLFEYFSETQRNKGNFPGRFSGRQFSNSRSEMNVSTLELGDSALYLCASSDPNRVDGYTFGSGTRLTVV.